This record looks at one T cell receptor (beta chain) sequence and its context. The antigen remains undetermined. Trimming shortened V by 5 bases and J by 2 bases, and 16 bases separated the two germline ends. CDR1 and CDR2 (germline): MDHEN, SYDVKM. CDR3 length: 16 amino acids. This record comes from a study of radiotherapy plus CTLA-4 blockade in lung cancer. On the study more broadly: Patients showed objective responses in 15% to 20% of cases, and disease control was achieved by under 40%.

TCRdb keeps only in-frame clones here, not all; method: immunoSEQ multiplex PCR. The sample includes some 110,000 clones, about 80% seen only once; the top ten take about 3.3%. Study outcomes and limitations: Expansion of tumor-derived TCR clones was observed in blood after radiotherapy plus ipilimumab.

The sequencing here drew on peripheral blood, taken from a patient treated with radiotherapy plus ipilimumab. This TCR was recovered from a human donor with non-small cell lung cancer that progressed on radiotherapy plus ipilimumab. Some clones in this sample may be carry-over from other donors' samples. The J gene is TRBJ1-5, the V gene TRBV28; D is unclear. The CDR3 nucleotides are TGTGCCAGCAGTCCTCAGGACGGCCTGGGCAATCAGCCCCAGCATTTT. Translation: CASSPQDGLGNQPQHF. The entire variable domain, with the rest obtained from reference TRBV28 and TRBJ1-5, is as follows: DVKVTQSSRYLVKRTGEKVFLECVQDMDHENMFWYRQDPGLGLRLIYFSYDVKMKEKGDIPEGYSVSREKKERFSLILESASTNQTSMYLCASSPQDGLGNQPQHFGDGTRLSIL.